These 17 T cell receptor beta chains share one sample of origin, sequenced in a study of blood T cell repertoires in COVID-19. Libraries were prepared by immunoSEQ multiplex PCR; TCRdb keeps only in-frame clonotypes and omits some of them. The table shows hundreds of thousands of clones, with roughly nine tenths occurring only once. The sequencing input was PBMCs or T cells enriched from blood (not recorded which). These receptors were taken from a woman aged 55 to 70 who had recovered from COVID-19.

This clone appeared once. The rearrangement links TRBV19 to TRBJ2-7; D is undetermined. The CDR3 has 15 amino acids. V lost 3 bases, J lost 0 bases, and 12 bases lay in between. Looked up from germline, CDR1 is LNHDA and CDR2 is SQIVND (reference sequence). The CDR3 DNA sequence: TGTGCCAGTAGTATGGTGTCAGCGAGCTCCTACGAGCAGTACTTC. Amino acid sequence: CASSMVSASSYEQYF.

The V gene is TRBV18, the J gene TRBJ1-3; the match to TRBD1 covers 7 bases. The junction had 7 bases not matched to a gene; V was cut back by 8 bases and J by 0 bases. The CDR3 has 15 amino acids. Per the germline V gene, CDR1 is KGHSH and CDR2 is LQKENI. The CDR3 region is CASTQGSYSGNTIYF. In DNA form, the CDR3 reads TGTGCCAGCACACAGGGGTCCTACTCTGGAAACACCATATATTTT.

This chain uses TRBV6-5 with TRBJ2-3; D not certain. With 6 bases removed from V and 0 bases from J, the gap between germline ends came to 13 bases. Per germline, CDR1 MNHEY and CDR2 SVGAGI. This CDR3 has 15 residues. CDR3 nucleotide sequence: TGTGCCAGCAGCCACGGTCCGACTAGCACAGATACGCAGTATTTT. Protein sequence: CASSHGPTSTDTQYF.

The chain uses TRBV3-1 (or the pseudogene TRBV3-2) and TRBJ2-7; 11 bases are a match to TRBD2. The CDR3 extends over 14 amino acids. The junction had 5 bases not matched to a gene; V was cut back by 6 bases and J by 4 bases. CDR1 is LGHDT and CDR2 is YNNKEL in the germline V gene (reference sequence). CDR3 loop: CASSRLAGGYEQYF. In DNA form, the CDR3 reads TGTGCCAGCAGTCGATTAGCGGGGGGGTACGAGCAGTACTTC.

The chain links TRBV10-3 to TRBJ2-7; 15 positions match TRBD2. Unmatched junction bases numbered 4, after V lost 5 bases and J lost 5 bases. Germline V gives CDR1 ENHRY, CDR2 SYGVKD. The CDR3 is made up of 15 amino acids. The CDR3 here is CAISRTSGGVHEQYF. The CDR3 DNA follows: TGTGCCATCAGTAGGACTAGCGGGGGGGTCCACGAGCAGTACTTC.

The CDR3 spells CASSCKAILLQGLIIYEQYV. The CDR3 nucleotides read TGCGCCAGCAGCTGCAAGGCCATACTCTTACAGGGTCTTATTATCTACGAGCAGTACGTC. This chain joins TRBV5-1 and TRBJ2-7, with D possibly being TRBD1 (6 bases). The germline gives CDR1 SGHRS, CDR2 YFSETQ. The V end was cut by 3 bases, the J end by 3 bases, with 31 bases between. The CDR3 is made up of 20 amino acids.

CDR3 region: CASSYQGVYEKLFF. The CDR3 DNA follows: TGTGCCAGCAGCTATCAGGGCGTCTATGAAAAACTGTTTTTT. This sequence joins TRBV5-6 and TRBJ1-4; D is possibly TRBD1 (5 bases). CDR1 and CDR2 from the germline V gene are SGHDT and YYEEEE. The CDR3 spans 14 residues. Trimming shortened V by 3 bases and J by 6 bases, and 12 bases separated the two germline ends.

The CDR3 DNA follows: TGTGCCAGCAGCTTATCCGGGGATTCGATCGAAGCTTTCTTT. It yields the protein CASSLSGDSIEAFF. The gene calls are TRBV11-3 and TRBJ1-1; D unclear. V was clipped by 2 bases and J by 8 bases, with 15 bases between them. The CDR3 has 14 residues. Germline CDR1 and CDR2: SGHNT and YENEEA.

The chain has TRBV23-1 and TRBJ2-7; the D is unclear. TRBV23-1 qualifies as an ORF whose function is uncertain. V was clipped by 0 bases and J by 1 base, with 25 bases between them. The CDR3 totals 20 residues. The CDR3 coding sequence is TGCGCCAGCAGTCAATCCTATCGGAACACCCAAGAGGAGTGGTCCTACGAGCAGTACGTC. The encoded protein is CASSQSYRNTQEEWSYEQYV.

J is TRBJ1-5 and V is TRBV27, with unresolved D. The CDR3 has 14 residues. The germline V gene has CDR1 MNHEY and CDR2 SMNVEV (reference sequence). Trimming stripped 3 bases from V and 8 bases from J, with 14 bases between. The CDR3 nucleotides read TGTGCCAGCAGTTTGAGTTCACTATGGGAGCCCCAGCATTTT. This sequence encodes CASSLSSLWEPQHF.

The CDR3 coding sequence is TGCGCCAGCAGCGGCAGGGGTGGAGAAAAACTGTTTTTT. Translating gives CASSGRGGEKLFF. V gene TRBV10-2 combines with J gene TRBJ1-4, with D tentatively TRBD1 (6 bases). The CDR3 has 13 amino acids. Germline V gene data show CDR1 as WSHSY and CDR2 as SAAADI. The V end lost 6 bases, the J end lost 8 bases, and 13 bases lay between the germline ends.

The chain combines TRBV5-1 with TRBJ2-3, with D tentatively TRBD2 (6 bases). V was cut by 4 bases and J by 5 bases, with 8 bases left in between. The CDR3 is 12 residues long. The germline V gene has CDR1 SGHRS and CDR2 YFSETQ. CDR3 loop: CASSRGRDTQYF. The CDR3 nucleotides read TGCGCCAGCAGCCGGGGGAGAGATACGCAGTATTTT.

The sample holds one count of this clone. The chain has TRBV5-1 and TRBJ2-2, with 12 nucleotides matching TRBD1. This CDR3 is built from 18 residues. V shed 2 bases and J 4 bases; nucleotides not matched to a gene: 9. Germline V gene lookup returns CDR1 SGHRS and CDR2 YFSETQ. For the CDR3, the DNA is TGCGCCAGCAGCTTTACCTCCGGGACAGGGGGCATCACCGGGGAGCTGTTTTTT. It codes for CASSFTSGTGGITGELFF.

This chain connects TRBV30 to TRBJ1-1; D might be TRBD1 (6 bases). The germline V gene has CDR1 GTSNPN and CDR2 SVGIG (reference sequence). V lost 7 bases and J 2 bases, leaving 11 bases between the germline ends. The CDR3 spans 12 residues. The CDR3 DNA reads as TGTGCCTCATCACAGGGTAACACTGAAGCTTTCTTT. It translates to CASSQGNTEAFF.

V gene TRBV19 combines with J gene TRBJ1-5; TRBD1 aligns across 10 bases. The V gene end was trimmed by 3 bases and the J gene end by 0 bases; junction bases not matched to a gene: 14. CDR3 length: 20 residues. Germline V gene lookup returns CDR1 LNHDA and CDR2 SQIVND (reference sequence). DNA of the CDR3: TGTGCCAGTAGTATTGGTTCCGACAGGGGGCCCGAAATTAGCAATCAGCCCCAGCATTTT. It translates to CASSIGSDRGPEISNQPQHF.

This clone was observed a single time. The chain recombines TRBV27 with TRBJ2-1; tentative D call: TRBD2 (6 bases). Trimming removed 6 bases at V and 8 bases at J, with 14 bases between. This CDR3 has 13 residues. Germline-derived CDR1 and CDR2 are MNHEY and SMNVEV (reference sequence). The CDR3 region is CASSRVQRDEQFF. Written as DNA, the CDR3 is TGTGCCAGCAGCCGGGTCCAGCGGGATGAGCAGTTCTTC.

J is TRBJ2-1 and V is TRBV3-1 (or the pseudogene TRBV3-2); 8 bases are shared with TRBD2. V gave up 5 bases and J gave up 8 bases; unmatched junction bases: 5. The CDR3 has 13 amino acids. Germline V CDR1 and CDR2: LGHDT, YNNKEL (reference sequence). CDR3 bases: TGTGCCAGCAGCGTAGCGGGGCGGTATGAGCAGTTCTTC. Its protein is CASSVAGRYEQFF.